This T cell receptor beta chain emerged from a study of siplizumab effects on memory and regulatory T cells. This clone has just a few counts. Its specificity is not known. It was about 10^5 TCR templates that were assayed per sample. Libraries were prepared by immunoSEQ multiplex PCR; TCRdb keeps only in-frame clonotypes and omits some of them. The sample contains some 7,200 clones, approximately 70% of which appear only once. V trimming: 3 bases; J trimming: 7 bases; junction bases outside the gene matches: 2. In germline, CDR1 is MGHDK, CDR2 SYGVNS. The CDR3 runs to 13 residues. Study-wide results and caveats: Few alloreactive clones mapped to unstimulated subsets. The study found that siplizumab significantly reduced alloreactive sequences traceable to unstimulated CD4+ memory cells. Naive T cells looked more diverse than memory cells and looked like major alloresponse contributors.

This TCR derives from a human donor in good health. The source material was effector memory CD8+ T cells sorted from blood. Subset given: unstimulated CD8+ effector memory T cells. The rearrangement links TRBV25-1 to TRBJ2-1, with TRBD1 matching 8 bases. The CDR3 loop reads CASSDQGANEQFF. CDR3 nucleotide sequence: TGTGCCAGCAGTGACCAGGGGGCGAATGAGCAGTTCTTC.